The 5 T cell receptor beta chains below were found in one sample sequenced in a study of patients and donors after allogeneic stem cell transplantation. TCRdb recomputed calls from the RT-PCR reads with MiXCR, one row per CDR3 protein. This table has fewer than 200,000 distinct CDR3 sequences, 25% to 35% appearing once. The sequenced sample was blood, either unsorted or a sorted T cell fraction (not recorded which). The receptors originated from a human donor who was either an allogeneic HSCT recipient or a stem cell or donor lymphocyte infusion donor (not recorded which). It is not recorded whose cells these are; they may come from a transplant donor.

CDR3 residues: CASSAGQGATEAFF. The CDR3 nucleotides read TGTGCCAGCAGCGCGGGACAGGGGGCCACTGAAGCTTTCTTT. The rearrangement uses TRBV7-6 and TRBJ1-1; 12 bases are a match to TRBD1. With 5 bases clipped from V and 4 bases from J, the junction kept 2 bases outside the gene matches. The CDR3 loop spans 14 amino acids. CDR1 is SGHVS and CDR2 is FNYEAQ in the germline V gene.

The chain combines TRBV6-2 or TRBV6-3 with TRBJ2-7, with a possible D match to TRBD2 (6 bases). V was cut by 4 bases and J by 3 bases, with 13 bases left in between. This CDR3 contains 14 residues. CDR1 is MNHEY and CDR2 is SVGEGT in the germline V gene. The CDR3 DNA reads TGTGCCAGCAGTTTGCCGGGAGAGTTCTACGAGCAGTACTTC. It translates to CASSLPGEFYEQYF.

The chain joins TRBV20-1 to TRBJ1-6, with D hard to call. In germline, CDR1 is DFQATT, CDR2 SNEGSKA (reference sequence). The CDR3 is 15 residues long. The V end was cut by 8 bases, the J end by 0 bases, with 14 bases between. In DNA form, the CDR3 reads TGCAGTCCCCAAAGGGAAGGCTCCTATAATTCACCCCTCCACTTT. It codes for CSPQREGSYNSPLHF.

This clonotype was counted between two and nine times. The V call is TRBV3-1, the J call TRBJ1-1; weak D call: TRBD1 (5 bases). V was shortened by 3 bases and J by 4 bases, with 9 bases between the two germline ends. CDR1 is LGHDT, CDR2 YNNKEL, per germline (reference sequence). This CDR3 has 13 residues. CDR3 region: CASSQRGLTEAFF. In nucleotides, the CDR3 is TGTGCCAGCAGCCAGAGGGGACTCACTGAAGCTTTCTTT. Variable domain in full (rest from reference TRBV3-1 and TRBJ1-1): DTAVSQTPKYLVTQMGNDKSIKCEQNLGHDTMYWYKQDSKKFLKIMFSYNNKELIINETVPNRFSPKSPDKAHLNLHINSLELGDSAVYFCASSQRGLTEAFFGQGTRLTVV.

In DNA, the CDR3 is TGCGCCAGCAGCCCCGGGACTCTCAACACCGGGGAGCTGTTTTTT. Its protein product is CASSPGTLNTGELFF. The chain joins TRBV5-1 to TRBJ2-2, with D possibly TRBD2 on 6 matching bases. The germline CDR1 and CDR2 sequences are SGHRS and YFSETQ. The CDR3 consists of 15 residues. The germline V and J ends were trimmed by 4 bases and 2 bases, with 12 bases remaining between them.